The sequence of this T cell receptor (beta chain) was determined in a study of blood T cell repertoires in COVID-19. In Seattle, patients joined the study during active infection and were tracked longitudinally. The ends were cut back, 2 bases at V and 4 bases at J, with 13 bases in the middle. This CDR3 has 15 amino acids. Germline lookup yields CDR1 SGDLS and CDR2 YYNGEE. The repertoire was sequenced with immunoSEQ multiplex PCR; TCRdb's copy has only in-frame clones and lacks some. In the table there are about 130,000 clones, about 89% of which are singletons. This sequence was found in a man aged 55 to 70 with COVID-19, enrolled during active disease. V gene TRBV9 combines with J gene TRBJ1-5; possibly TRBD1 for D (6 bases). Sequencing was carried out using peripheral blood. This CDR3 reads CASSVGGQRNQPQHF. The CDR3 region has the DNA TGTGCCAGCAGCGTCGGGGGGCAGAGAAATCAGCCCCAGCATTTT.